This TCR beta chain was found in a study of control samples from healthy donors and cancer patients. Sequencing used immunoSEQ multiplex PCR; TCRdb keeps in-frame clones, though not all of them. The data show about 13,000 clones, approximately 77% seen once. Turning to this clone: This sample includes further DNA sequences coding for the same CDR3.

This receptor was obtained from a male donor with melanoma. The sequencing input was formalin-fixed, paraffin-embedded tissue.

The DNA for the CDR3 is TGTGCCAGCAGCTTGCAGGGCGCCTATGGCTACACCTTC. Encoded protein: CASSLQGAYGYTF. The rearrangement uses TRBV5-4 and TRBJ1-2; D may be TRBD1 (5 bases). The V gene's germline CDR1 is SGHNT and CDR2 YYREEE (reference sequence). This CDR3 is built from 13 residues. V lost 1 base to trimming and J lost 4 bases, with 8 bases between them.